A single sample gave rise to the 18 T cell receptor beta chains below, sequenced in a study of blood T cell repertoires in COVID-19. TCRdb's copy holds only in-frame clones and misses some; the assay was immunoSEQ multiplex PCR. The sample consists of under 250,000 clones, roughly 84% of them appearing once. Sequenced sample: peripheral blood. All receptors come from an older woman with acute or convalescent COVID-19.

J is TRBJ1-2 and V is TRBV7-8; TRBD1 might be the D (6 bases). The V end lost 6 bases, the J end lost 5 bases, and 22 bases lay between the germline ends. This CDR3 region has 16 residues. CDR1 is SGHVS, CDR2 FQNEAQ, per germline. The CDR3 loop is CASSLGGLHIGYGYTF. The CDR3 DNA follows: TGTGCCAGCAGTCTAGGGGGACTACACATAGGGTATGGCTACACCTTC.

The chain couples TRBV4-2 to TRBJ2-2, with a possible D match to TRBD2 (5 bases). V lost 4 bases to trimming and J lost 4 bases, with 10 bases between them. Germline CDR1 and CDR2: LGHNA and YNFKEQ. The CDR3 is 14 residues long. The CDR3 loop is CASSPPGSTGELFF. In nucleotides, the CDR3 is TGTGCCAGCAGCCCTCCGGGAAGCACCGGGGAGCTGTTTTTT.

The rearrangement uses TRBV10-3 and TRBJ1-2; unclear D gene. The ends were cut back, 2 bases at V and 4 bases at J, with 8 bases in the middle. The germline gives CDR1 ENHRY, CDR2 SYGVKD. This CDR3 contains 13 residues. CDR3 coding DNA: TGTGCCATCAGTGAGGAACCGCGCTATGGCTACACCTTC. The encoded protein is CAISEEPRYGYTF.

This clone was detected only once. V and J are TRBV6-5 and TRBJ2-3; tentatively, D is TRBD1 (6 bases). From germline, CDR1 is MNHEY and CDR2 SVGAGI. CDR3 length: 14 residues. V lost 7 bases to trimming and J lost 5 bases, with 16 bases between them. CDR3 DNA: TGTGCCAGCAACCCCTGGGGGCCACAAGATACGCAGTATTTT. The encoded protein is CASNPWGPQDTQYF.

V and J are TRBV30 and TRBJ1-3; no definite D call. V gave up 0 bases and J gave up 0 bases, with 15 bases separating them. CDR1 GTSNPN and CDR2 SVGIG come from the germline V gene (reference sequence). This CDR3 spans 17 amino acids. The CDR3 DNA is TGTGCCTGGAGTGTCGGAGTCGGGTTATTCTCTGGAAACACCATATATTTT. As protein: CAWSVGVGLFSGNTIYF.

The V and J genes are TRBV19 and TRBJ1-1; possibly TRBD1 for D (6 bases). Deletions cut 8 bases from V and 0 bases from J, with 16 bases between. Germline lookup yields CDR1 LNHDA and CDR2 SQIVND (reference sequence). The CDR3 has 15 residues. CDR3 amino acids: CASSGGGVMNTEAFF. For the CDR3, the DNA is TGTGCCAGTTCTGGGGGGGGCGTCATGAACACTGAAGCTTTCTTT.

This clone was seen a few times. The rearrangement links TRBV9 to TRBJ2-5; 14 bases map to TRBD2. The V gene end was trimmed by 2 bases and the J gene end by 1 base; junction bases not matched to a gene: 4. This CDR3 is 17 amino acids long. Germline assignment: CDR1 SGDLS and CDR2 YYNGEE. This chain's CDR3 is CASSVGLAGGSQETQYF. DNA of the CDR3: TGTGCCAGCAGCGTCGGACTAGCGGGGGGTTCCCAAGAGACCCAGTACTTC.

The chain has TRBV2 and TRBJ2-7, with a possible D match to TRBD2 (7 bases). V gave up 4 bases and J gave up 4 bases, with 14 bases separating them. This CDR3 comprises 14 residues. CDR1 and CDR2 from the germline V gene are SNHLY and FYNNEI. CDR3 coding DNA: TGTGCCAGCAGTGTGTTGGGAGGGGGTTACGAGCAGTACTTC. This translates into CASSVLGGGYEQYF. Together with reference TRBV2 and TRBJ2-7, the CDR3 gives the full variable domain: EPEVTQTPSHQVTQMGQEVILRCVPISNHLYFYWYRQILGQKVEFLVSFYNNEISEKSEIFDDQFSVERPDGSNFTLKIRSTKLEDSAMYFCASSVLGGGYEQYFGPGTRLTVT.

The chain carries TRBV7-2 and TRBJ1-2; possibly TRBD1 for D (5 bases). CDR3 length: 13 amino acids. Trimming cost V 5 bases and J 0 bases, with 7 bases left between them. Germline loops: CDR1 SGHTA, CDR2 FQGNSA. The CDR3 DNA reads TGTGCCAGCAGCACGACAGCTAACTATGGCTACACCTTC. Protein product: CASSTTANYGYTF.

The CDR3 nucleotides are TGTGCCAGCAGTGCGATGACGGGGAGTTCCTACGAGCAGTACTTC. This gives the protein CASSAMTGSSYEQYF. The chain recombines TRBV28 with TRBJ2-7, with a tentative D call TRBD2 (5 bases). Trimming stripped 5 bases from V and 1 base from J, with 15 bases between. The V gene's germline CDR1 is MDHEN and CDR2 SYDVKM. The CDR3 is 15 amino acids. Looking up the rest from reference TRBV28 and TRBJ2-7 gives the full variable domain: DVKVTQSSRYLVKRTGEKVFLECVQDMDHENMFWYRQDPGLGLRLIYFSYDVKMKEKGDIPEGYSVSREKKERFSLILESASTNQTSMYLCASSAMTGSSYEQYFGPGTRLTVT.

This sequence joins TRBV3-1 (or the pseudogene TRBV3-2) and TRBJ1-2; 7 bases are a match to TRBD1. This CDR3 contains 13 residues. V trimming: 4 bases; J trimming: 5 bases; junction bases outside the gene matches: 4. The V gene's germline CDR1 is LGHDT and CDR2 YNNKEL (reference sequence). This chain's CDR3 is CASSRGTDYGYTF. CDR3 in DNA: TGTGCCAGCAGCCGAGGGACAGATTATGGCTACACCTTC.

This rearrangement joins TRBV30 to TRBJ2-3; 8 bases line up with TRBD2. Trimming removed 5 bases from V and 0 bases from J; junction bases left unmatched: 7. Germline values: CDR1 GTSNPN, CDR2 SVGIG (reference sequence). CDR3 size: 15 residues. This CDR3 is CAWEGRGGSTDTQYF. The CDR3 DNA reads TGTGCCTGGGAGGGGCGCGGGGGGAGCACAGATACGCAGTATTTT. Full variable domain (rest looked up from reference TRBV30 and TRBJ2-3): SQTIHQWPATLVQPVGSPLSLECTVEGTSNPNLYWYRQAAGRGLQLLFYSVGIGQISSEVPQNLSASRPQDRQFILSSKKLLLSDSGFYLCAWEGRGGSTDTQYFGPGTRLTVL.

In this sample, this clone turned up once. The CDR3 here is CASSLHPRAGLNEKLFF. The CDR3 region has the DNA TGTGCCAGCAGCTTACACCCTAGGGCAGGGTTAAATGAAAAACTGTTTTTT. The J gene is TRBJ1-4, the V gene TRBV7-6, with D possibly being TRBD1 (5 bases). CDR1 and CDR2 from the germline V gene are SGHVS and FNYEAQ. V lost 2 bases to trimming and J lost 5 bases, with 18 bases between them. CDR3 size: 17 residues. The entire variable domain, with the rest obtained from reference TRBV7-6 and TRBJ1-4, is as follows: GAGVSQSPRYKVTKRGQDVALRCDPISGHVSLYWYRQALGQGPEFLTYFNYEAQQDKSGLPNDRFSAERPEGSISTLTIQRTEQRDSAMYRCASSLHPRAGLNEKLFFGSGTQLSVL.

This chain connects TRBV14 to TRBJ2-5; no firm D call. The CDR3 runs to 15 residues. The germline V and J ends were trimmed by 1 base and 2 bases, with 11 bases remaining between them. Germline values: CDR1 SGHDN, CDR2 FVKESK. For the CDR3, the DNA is TGTGCCAGCAGCCAAGGAATTCTCAGGCAAGAGACCCAGTACTTC. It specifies CASSQGILRQETQYF.

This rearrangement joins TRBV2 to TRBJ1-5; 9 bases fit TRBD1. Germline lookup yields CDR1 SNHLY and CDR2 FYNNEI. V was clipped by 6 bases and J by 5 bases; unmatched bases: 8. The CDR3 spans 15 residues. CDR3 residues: CASRGTGLVDQPQHF. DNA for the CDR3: TGTGCCAGCAGGGGGACAGGGCTAGTTGATCAGCCCCAGCATTTT.

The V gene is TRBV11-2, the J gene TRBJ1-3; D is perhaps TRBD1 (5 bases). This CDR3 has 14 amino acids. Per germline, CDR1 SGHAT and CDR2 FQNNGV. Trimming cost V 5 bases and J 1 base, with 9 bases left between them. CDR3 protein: CASSPQGSGNTIYF. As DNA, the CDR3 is TGTGCCAGCAGCCCCCAGGGATCTGGAAACACCATATATTTT.

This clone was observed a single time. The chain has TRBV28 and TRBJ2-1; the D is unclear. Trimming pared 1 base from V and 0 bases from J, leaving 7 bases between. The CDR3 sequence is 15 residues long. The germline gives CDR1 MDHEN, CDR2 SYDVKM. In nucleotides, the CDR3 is TGTGCCAGCAGTTTATTACAGCCCTCCTACAATGAGCAGTTCTTC. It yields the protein CASSLLQPSYNEQFF.

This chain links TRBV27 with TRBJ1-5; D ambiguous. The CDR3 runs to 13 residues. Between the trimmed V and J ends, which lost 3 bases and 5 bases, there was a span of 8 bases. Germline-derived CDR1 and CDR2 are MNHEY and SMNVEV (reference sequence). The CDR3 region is CASSFSPHQPQHF. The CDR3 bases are TGTGCCAGCAGTTTCAGTCCTCATCAGCCCCAGCATTTT.